The 5 T cell receptor beta chains reported below all come from one sample, sequenced in a study of T cell responses to AZD1222 COVID-19 vaccine. Method: immunoSEQ multiplex PCR; TCRdb's copy keeps in-frame clones and lacks some. The sample yields 130,000 to 150,000 clones, about nine tenths seen once. The material was peripheral blood, obtained 28 days after the second AZD1222 dose. The receptors were sampled from an adult who received the AZD1222 COVID-19 vaccine.

The chain employs TRBV7-3 and TRBJ1-5, with TRBD1 matching over 9 bases. Germline V lookup: CDR1 SGHTA, CDR2 FQGTGA. The CDR3 consists of 19 residues. V was pared by 0 bases and J by 0 bases, with 9 bases of the junction left unmatched. The DNA of the CDR3 is TGTGCCAGCAGCTTAACCGGGACAGGGACCTTTTATAGCAATCAGCCCCAGCATTTT. Residues: CASSLTGTGTFYSNQPQHF.

This rearrangement joins TRBV18 to TRBJ2-1; the match to TRBD2 covers 8 bases. The CDR3 extends over 14 amino acids. V was clipped by 3 bases and J by 3 bases; unmatched bases: 1. Per germline, CDR1 KGHSH and CDR2 LQKENI. In DNA form, the CDR3 reads TGTGCCAGCTCACCCGCGGGAGGCTACAATGAGCAGTTCTTC. Translated: CASSPAGGYNEQFF.

The V call is TRBV19, the J call TRBJ2-1, with TRBD2 identical over 12 bases. Germline CDR1 is LNHDA and CDR2 is SQIVND (reference sequence). Unmatched junction bases numbered 8, after V lost 4 bases and J lost 7 bases. This CDR3 is built from 16 residues. The CDR3 DNA follows: TGTGCCAGTAGTACCTCGACTAGCGGGAGTCTGAATGAGCAGTTCTTC. Its protein product is CASSTSTSGSLNEQFF.

This chain links TRBV2 with TRBJ2-3; D perhaps matches TRBD1 (5 bases). There are 15 residues in the CDR3. Germline CDR1 reads SNHLY; CDR2 reads FYNNEI. Deletions cut 4 bases from V and 2 bases from J, with 13 bases between. The chain's CDR3 is CASSAQGHDTDTQYF. The CDR3 DNA reads TGTGCCAGCAGTGCCCAAGGACACGACACAGATACGCAGTATTTT.

This chain links TRBV3-1 (or the pseudogene TRBV3-2) with TRBJ2-2, with D perhaps being TRBD1 or TRBD2 (6 bases each). Germline CDR1 and CDR2: LGHDT and YNNKEL (reference sequence). Between the trimmed V and J ends, which lost 0 bases and 7 bases, there was a span of 18 bases. This CDR3 region has 17 residues. The DNA of the CDR3 is TGTGCCAGCAGCCAAGATAGGCGGGACAACCCCGGCGGGGAGCTGTTTTTT. The encoded protein is CASSQDRRDNPGGELFF.